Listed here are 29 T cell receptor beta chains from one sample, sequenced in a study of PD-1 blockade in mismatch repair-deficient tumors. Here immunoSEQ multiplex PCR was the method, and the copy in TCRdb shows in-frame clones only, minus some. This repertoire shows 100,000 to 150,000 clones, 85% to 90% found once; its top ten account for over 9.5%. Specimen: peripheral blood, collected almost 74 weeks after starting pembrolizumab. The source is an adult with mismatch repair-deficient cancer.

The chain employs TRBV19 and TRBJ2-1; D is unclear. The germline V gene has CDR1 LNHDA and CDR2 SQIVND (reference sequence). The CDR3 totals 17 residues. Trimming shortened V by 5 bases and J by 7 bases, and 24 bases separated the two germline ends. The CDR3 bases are TGTGCCAGTAGTCTGGTCGGAACCCGGTTGGGTGGGAATGAGCAGTTCTTC. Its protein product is CASSLVGTRLGGNEQFF.

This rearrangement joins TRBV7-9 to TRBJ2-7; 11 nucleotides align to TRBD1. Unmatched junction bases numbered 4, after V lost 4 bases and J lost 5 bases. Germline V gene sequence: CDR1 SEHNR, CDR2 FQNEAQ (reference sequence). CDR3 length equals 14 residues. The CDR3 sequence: CASSWRTGGDEQYF. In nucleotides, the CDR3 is TGTGCCAGCAGCTGGCGGACAGGGGGCGACGAGCAGTACTTC. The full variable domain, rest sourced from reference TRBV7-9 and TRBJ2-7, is DTGVSQNPRHKITKRGQNVTFRCDPISEHNRLYWYRQTLGQGPEFLTYFQNEAQLEKSRLLSDRFSAERPKGSFSTLEIQRTEQGDSAMYLCASSWRTGGDEQYFGPGTRLTVT.

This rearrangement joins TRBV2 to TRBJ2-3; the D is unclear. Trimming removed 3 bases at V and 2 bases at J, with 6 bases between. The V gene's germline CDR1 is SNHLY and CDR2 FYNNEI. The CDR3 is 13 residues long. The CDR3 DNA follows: TGTGCCAGCAGTGATCCGTTCACAGATACGCAGTATTTT. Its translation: CASSDPFTDTQYF.

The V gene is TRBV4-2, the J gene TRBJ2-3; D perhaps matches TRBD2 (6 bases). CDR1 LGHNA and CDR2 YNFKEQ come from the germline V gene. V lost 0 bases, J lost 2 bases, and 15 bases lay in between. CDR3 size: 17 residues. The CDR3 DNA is TGTGCCAGCAGCCAAGACCCCACGGGAGCGACCACAGATACGCAGTATTTT. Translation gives CASSQDPTGATTDTQYF.

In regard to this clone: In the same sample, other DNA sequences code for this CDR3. CDR3 DNA: TGTGCCAGCAGCCCGGGGACAGGGACCTACGAGCAGTACTTC. Translation gives CASSPGTGTYEQYF. This sequence joins TRBV5-6 and TRBJ2-7; 9 positions agree with TRBD1. This CDR3 comprises 14 residues. CDR1 is SGHDT, CDR2 YYEEEE, per germline. Trimming took 4 bases from V and 2 from J; bases not matched to a gene: 4.

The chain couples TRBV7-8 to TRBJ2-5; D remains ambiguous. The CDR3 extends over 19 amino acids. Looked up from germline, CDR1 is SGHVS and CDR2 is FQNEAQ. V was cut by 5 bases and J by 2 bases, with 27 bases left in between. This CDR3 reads CASSPWKGKGRMGQETQYF. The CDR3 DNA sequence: TGTGCCAGCAGCCCATGGAAAGGGAAAGGGCGAATGGGACAAGAGACCCAGTACTTC.

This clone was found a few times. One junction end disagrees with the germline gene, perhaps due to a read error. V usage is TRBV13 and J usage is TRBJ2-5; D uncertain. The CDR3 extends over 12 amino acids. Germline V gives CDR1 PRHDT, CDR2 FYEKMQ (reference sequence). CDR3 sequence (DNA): TGTGCCAGCAGCCTAGGTTTAAAGACCCAGTACTTC. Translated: CASSLGLKTQYF. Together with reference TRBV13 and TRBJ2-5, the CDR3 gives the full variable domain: AAGVIQSPRHLIKEKRETATLKCYPIPRHDTVYWYQQGPGQDPQFLISFYEKMQSDKGSIPDRFSAQQFSDYHSELNMSSLELGDSALYFCASSLGLKTQYFGPGTRLLVL.

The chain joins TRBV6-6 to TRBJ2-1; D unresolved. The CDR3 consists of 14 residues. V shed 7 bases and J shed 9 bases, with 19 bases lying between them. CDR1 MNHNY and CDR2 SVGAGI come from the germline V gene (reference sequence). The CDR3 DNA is TGTGCCAGCATGGACCGCCTCGGGTGGAGTGAGCAGTTCTTC. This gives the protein CASMDRLGWSEQFF.

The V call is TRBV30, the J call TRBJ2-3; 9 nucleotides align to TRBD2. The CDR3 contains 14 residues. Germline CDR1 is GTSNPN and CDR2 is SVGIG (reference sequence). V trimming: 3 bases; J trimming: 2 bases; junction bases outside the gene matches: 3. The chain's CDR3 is CAWSLAGSTDTQYF. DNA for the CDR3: TGTGCCTGGAGCCTAGCGGGGTCCACAGATACGCAGTATTTT.

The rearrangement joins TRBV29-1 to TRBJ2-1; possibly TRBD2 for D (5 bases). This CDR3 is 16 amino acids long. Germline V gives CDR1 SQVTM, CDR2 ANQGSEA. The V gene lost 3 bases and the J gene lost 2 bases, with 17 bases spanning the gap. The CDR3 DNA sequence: TGCAGCGTTGAGCACAGCGGCCCCGGGCCCTACAATGAGCAGTTCTTC. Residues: CSVEHSGPGPYNEQFF.

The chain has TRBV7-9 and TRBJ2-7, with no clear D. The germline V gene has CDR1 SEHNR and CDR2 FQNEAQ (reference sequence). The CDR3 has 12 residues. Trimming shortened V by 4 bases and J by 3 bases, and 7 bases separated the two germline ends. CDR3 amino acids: CASSYMYYEQYF. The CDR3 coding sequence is TGTGCCAGCAGCTACATGTACTACGAGCAGTACTTC.

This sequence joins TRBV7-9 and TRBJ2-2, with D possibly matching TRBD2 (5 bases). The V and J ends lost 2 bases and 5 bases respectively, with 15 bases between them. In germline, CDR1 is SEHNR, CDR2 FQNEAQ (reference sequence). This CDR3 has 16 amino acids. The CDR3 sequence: CASSLSRQRGTGELFF. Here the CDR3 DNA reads TGTGCCAGCAGCTTAAGCCGTCAACGGGGAACCGGGGAGCTGTTTTTT.

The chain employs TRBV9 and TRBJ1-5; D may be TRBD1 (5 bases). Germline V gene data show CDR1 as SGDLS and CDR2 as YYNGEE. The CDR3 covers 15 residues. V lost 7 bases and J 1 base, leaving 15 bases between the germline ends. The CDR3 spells CASAPGGLSNQPQHF. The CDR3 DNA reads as TGTGCCAGCGCTCCGGGGGGACTAAGCAATCAGCCCCAGCATTTT.

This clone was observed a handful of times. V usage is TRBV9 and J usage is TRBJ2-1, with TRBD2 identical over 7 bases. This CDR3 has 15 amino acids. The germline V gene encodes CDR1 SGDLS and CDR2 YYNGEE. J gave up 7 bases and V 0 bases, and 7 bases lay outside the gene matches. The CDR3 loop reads CASSVVGGRGNEQFF. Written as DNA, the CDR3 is TGTGCCAGCAGCGTAGTTGGCGGGAGAGGTAATGAGCAGTTCTTC. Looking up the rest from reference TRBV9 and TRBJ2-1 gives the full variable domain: DSGVTQTPKHLITATGQRVTLRCSPRSGDLSVYWYQQSLDQGLQFLIQYYNGEERAKGNILERFSAQQFPDLHSELNLSSLELGDSALYFCASSVVGGRGNEQFFGPGTRLTVL.

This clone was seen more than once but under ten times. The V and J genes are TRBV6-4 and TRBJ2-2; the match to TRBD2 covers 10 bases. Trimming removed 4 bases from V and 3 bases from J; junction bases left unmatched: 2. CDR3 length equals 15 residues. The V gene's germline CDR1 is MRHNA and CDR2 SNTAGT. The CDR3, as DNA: TGTGCCAGCAGTGCCGGGACTAGCGACACCGGGGAGCTGTTTTTT. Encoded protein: CASSAGTSDTGELFF.

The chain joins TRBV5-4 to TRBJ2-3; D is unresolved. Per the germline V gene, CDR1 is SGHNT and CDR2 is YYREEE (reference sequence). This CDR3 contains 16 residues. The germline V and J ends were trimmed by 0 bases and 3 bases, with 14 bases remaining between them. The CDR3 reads CASSLEGRAWTDTQYF. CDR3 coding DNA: TGTGCCAGCAGCTTGGAGGGTAGGGCCTGGACAGATACGCAGTATTTT.

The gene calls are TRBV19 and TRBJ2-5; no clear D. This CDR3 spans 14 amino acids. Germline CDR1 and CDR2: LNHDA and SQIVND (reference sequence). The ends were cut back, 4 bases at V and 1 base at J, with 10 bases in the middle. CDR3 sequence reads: CASSRGLFQETQYF. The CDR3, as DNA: TGTGCCAGTAGTAGGGGTCTGTTCCAAGAGACCCAGTACTTC.

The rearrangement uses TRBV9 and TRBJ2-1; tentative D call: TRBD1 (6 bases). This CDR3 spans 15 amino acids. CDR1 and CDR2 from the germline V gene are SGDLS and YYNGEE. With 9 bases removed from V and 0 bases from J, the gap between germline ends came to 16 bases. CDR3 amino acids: CATETTGSSYNEQFF. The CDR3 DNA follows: TGTGCCACCGAGACGACAGGAAGCTCCTACAATGAGCAGTTCTTC.

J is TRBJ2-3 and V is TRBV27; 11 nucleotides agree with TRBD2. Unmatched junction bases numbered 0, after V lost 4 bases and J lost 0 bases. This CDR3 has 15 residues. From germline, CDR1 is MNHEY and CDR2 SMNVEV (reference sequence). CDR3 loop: CASSSSGRSTDTQYF. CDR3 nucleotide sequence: TGTGCCAGCAGTTCTAGCGGGAGGAGCACAGATACGCAGTATTTT.

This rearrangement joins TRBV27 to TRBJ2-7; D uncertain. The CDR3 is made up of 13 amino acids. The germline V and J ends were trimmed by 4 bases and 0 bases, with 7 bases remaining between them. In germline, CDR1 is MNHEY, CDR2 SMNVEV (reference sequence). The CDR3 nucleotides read TGTGCCAGCAGTTATCGCGCCTCCTACGAGCAGTACTTC. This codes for CASSYRASYEQYF.

Here the CDR3 reads CASSESFTKNIQYF. CDR3 bases: TGTGCCAGCAGTGAAAGTTTCACCAAAAACATTCAGTACTTC. The chain uses TRBV2 and TRBJ2-4; D unresolved. The length of the CDR3 is 14 residues. The V gene lost 2 bases and the J gene lost 2 bases, with 7 bases spanning the gap. CDR1 is SNHLY and CDR2 is FYNNEI in the germline V gene.

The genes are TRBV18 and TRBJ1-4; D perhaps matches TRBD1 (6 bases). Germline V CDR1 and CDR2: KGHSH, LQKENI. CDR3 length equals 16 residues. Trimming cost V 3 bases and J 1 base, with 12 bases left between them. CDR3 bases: TGTGCCAGCTCACCGCGTGAGGGGGAAACTAATGAAAAACTGTTTTTT. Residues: CASSPREGETNEKLFF.

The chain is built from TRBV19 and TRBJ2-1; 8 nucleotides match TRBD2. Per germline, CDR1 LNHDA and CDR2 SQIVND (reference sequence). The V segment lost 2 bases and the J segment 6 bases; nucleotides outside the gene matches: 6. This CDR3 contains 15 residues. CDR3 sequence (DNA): TGTGCCAGTAGTATAACTAGCGGCACGACCAATGAGCAGTTCTTC. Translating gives CASSITSGTTNEQFF.

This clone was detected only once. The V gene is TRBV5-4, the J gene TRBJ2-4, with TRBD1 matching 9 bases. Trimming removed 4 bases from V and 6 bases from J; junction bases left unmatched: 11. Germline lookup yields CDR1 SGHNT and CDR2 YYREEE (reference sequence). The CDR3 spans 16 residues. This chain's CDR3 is CASSPQTGGTLNIQYF. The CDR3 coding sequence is TGTGCCAGCAGCCCACAGACAGGGGGGACTTTAAACATTCAGTACTTC.

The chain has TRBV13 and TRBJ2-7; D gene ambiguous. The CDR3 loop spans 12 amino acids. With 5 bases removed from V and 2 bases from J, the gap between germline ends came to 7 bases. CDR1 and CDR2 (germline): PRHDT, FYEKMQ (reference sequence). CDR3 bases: TGTGCCAGCAGCCGACGGACCTACGAGCAGTACTTC. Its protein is CASSRRTYEQYF.

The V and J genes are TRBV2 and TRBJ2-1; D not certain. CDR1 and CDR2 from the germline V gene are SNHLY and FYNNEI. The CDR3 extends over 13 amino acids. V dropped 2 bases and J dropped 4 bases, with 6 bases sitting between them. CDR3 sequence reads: CASSETEYNEQFF. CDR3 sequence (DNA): TGTGCCAGCAGTGAAACGGAATACAATGAGCAGTTCTTC.

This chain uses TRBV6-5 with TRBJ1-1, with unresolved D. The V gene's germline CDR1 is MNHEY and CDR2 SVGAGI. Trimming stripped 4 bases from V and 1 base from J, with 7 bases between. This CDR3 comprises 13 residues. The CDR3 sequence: CASSFQRNTEAFF. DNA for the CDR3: TGTGCCAGCAGTTTTCAAAGGAACACTGAAGCTTTCTTT.

The CDR3 loop reads CASSLGAGEPETQYF. The CDR3 nucleotides are TGTGCCAGCAGTTTAGGGGCCGGGGAACCAGAGACCCAGTACTTC. The genes are TRBV28 and TRBJ2-5, with D perhaps given as TRBD1 or TRBD2 (5 bases each). Germline V gene data show CDR1 as MDHEN and CDR2 as SYDVKM. V was clipped by 2 bases and J by 4 bases, with 14 bases between them. This CDR3 is 15 amino acids long.

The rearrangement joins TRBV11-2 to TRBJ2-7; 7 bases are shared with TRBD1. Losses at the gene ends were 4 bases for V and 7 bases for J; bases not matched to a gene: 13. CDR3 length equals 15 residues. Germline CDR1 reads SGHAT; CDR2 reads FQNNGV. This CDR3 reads CASSSTALTGEEQYF. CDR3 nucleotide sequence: TGTGCCAGCAGCTCTACAGCCCTAACAGGGGAGGAGCAGTACTTC.